This entry is about one T cell receptor beta chain. Its antigen is undetermined. This entry belongs to a study of T cell responses to AZD1222 COVID-19 vaccine. In germline, CDR1 is SGHRS, CDR2 YFSETQ. Trimming removed 2 bases at V and 4 bases at J, with 13 bases between. The CDR3 length is 15 residues. Broader study findings: Spike-specific TCR breadth and depth grew following two AZD1222 doses. Clonal diversity may have been underestimated, and the donors were mostly white British, with more females than males. Just a handful of AZD1222 recipients were seropositive at baseline. Repertoires in all cases were sampled only once the peak T cell response had passed.

Assay used: immunoSEQ multiplex PCR; TCRdb lists only in-frame clones, some missing. The table lists around 200,000 clones, roughly 94% of them singletons. The receptor comes from an adult who received the AZD1222 COVID-19 vaccine. The specimen was peripheral blood, collected 28 days after the second AZD1222 dose. The V gene is TRBV5-1, the J gene TRBJ2-1; D is uncertain. The CDR3 reads CASSLEVGSYNEQFF. The CDR3 nucleotides read TGCGCCAGCAGCTTAGAGGTAGGCTCGTACAATGAGCAGTTCTTC.